The 5 T cell receptor beta chains given below trace back to one sample, sequenced in a study of human T cells and chemical hapten exposure. TCRdb reanalysed the RACE reads using MiXCR and keeps one entry per CDR3 protein. Among roughly 90,000 distinct CDR3 sequences listed, about 11% were seen once. Noted time point: patch test 3, about 24 weeks after DPC sensitization. Treatment meaning: therapeutic diphenylcyclopropenone sensitization with weekly scalp DPC. The sequences come from whole blood, collected in connection with sensitization to the hapten diphenylcyclopropenone (DPC). Receptor source: a woman aged 25 to 39 with alopecia areata. Some clones in this sample may be carry-over from other donors' samples.

This clonotype was detected a few times. In nucleotides, the CDR3 is TGTGCCAGTAAAGTGGGAGTCACGGATGAGCAGTTCTTC. This encodes CASKVGVTDEQFF. The chain joins TRBV19 to TRBJ2-1; maybe TRBD2 (5 bases). The V gene lost 7 bases and the J gene lost 8 bases, with 15 bases spanning the gap. The germline V gene encodes CDR1 LNHDA and CDR2 SQIVND (reference sequence). The CDR3 contains 13 residues.

This clonotype was counted between two and nine times. The chain is built from TRBV3-1 and TRBJ1-2, with a tentative D call TRBD1 (5 bases). Per germline, CDR1 LGHDT and CDR2 YNNKEL (reference sequence). The CDR3 spans 11 residues. Trimming took off 3 bases at V and 8 bases at J, with 7 bases between the two ends. CDR3 region: CASSQGEGYTF. CDR3 bases: TGTGCCAGCAGCCAGGGGGAAGGCTACACCTTC.

This clonotype has at least ten counts. The V gene is TRBV20-1, the J gene TRBJ1-1, with D uncertain. The V and J ends lost 0 bases and 0 bases respectively, with 5 bases between them. CDR3 size: 13 residues. Germline lookup yields CDR1 DFQATT and CDR2 SNEGSKA (reference sequence). CDR3 protein: CSARDPLNTEAFF. Written as DNA, the CDR3 is TGCAGTGCTAGAGACCCCTTGAACACTGAAGCTTTCTTT.

This clonotype was seen ten or more times. The chain carries TRBV7-3 and TRBJ2-5; 7 nucleotides align to TRBD2. CDR3 length: 14 amino acids. V shed 6 bases, J shed 1 base, and the junction held 5 bases outside the gene matches. The germline V gene encodes CDR1 SGHTA and CDR2 FQGTGA. This CDR3 reads CASRSKRGQETQYF. CDR3 nucleotides: TGTGCCAGCAGATCCAAGCGGGGCCAAGAGACCCAGTACTTC.

This clonotype was observed at least ten times. V and J are TRBV7-9 and TRBJ1-1; a weak D match, TRBD1 (6 bases). V was cut by 8 bases and J by 2 bases, with 15 bases left in between. CDR1 is SEHNR and CDR2 is FQNEAQ in the germline V gene (reference sequence). This CDR3 comprises 14 residues. The CDR3 DNA reads TGTGCCAGCTGTATAGGGGGTGGCAACACTGAAGCTTTCTTT. Translating it yields CASCIGGGNTEAFF. The whole variable domain, remainder taken from reference TRBV7-9 and TRBJ1-1, is DTGVSQNPRHKITKRGQNVTFRCDPISEHNRLYWYRQTLGQGPEFLTYFQNEAQLEKSRLLSDRFSAERPKGSFSTLEIQRTEQGDSAMYLCASCIGGGNTEAFFGQGTRLTVV.